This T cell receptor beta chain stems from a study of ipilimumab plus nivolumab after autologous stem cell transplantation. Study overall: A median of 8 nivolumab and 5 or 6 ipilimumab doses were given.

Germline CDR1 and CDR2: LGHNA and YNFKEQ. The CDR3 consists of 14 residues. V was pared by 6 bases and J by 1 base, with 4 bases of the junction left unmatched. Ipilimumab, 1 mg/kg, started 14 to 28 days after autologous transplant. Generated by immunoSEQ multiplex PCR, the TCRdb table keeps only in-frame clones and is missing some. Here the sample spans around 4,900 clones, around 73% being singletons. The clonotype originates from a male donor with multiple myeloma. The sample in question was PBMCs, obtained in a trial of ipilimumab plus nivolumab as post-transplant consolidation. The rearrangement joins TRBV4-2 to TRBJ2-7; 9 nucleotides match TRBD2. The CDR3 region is CASSLAGASYEQYF. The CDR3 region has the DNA TGTGCCAGCAGTTTAGCGGGAGCTTCCTACGAGCAGTACTTC.